Each of the 21 T cell receptor beta chains below was sequenced from the same sample in a study of CD8+ T cells in alopecia areata. Treatment denoted: oral pan-JAK inhibitor, 5-10 mg twice daily. cDNA serving as the sequencing template came from extracted, reverse transcribed RNA. The repertoire was sequenced with immunoSEQ multiplex PCR; TCRdb's copy has only in-frame clones and lacks some. The data hold 110,000 or so clones, with 56% observed a single time. The source material was CD4+ T cells sorted from blood, sampled at week 24, from a patient treated with tofacitinib. The receptors stem from a human donor with alopecia areata.

The rearrangement uses TRBV7-2 and TRBJ2-1; TRBD1 is a possible D gene (7 bases). The CDR3 has 17 residues. Trimming shortened V by 1 base and J by 10 bases, and 23 bases separated the two germline ends. Germline assignment: CDR1 SGHTA and CDR2 FQGNSA. This CDR3 reads CASSLVHDRDWRLEQFF. CDR3 sequence (DNA): TGTGCCAGCAGCTTAGTCCACGACAGGGACTGGCGGTTGGAGCAGTTCTTC.

This rearrangement joins TRBV7-8 to TRBJ1-3, with D possibly being TRBD1 (6 bases). Between the trimmed V and J ends, which lost 6 bases and 2 bases, there was a span of 14 bases. The CDR3 runs to 15 residues. The germline V gene has CDR1 SGHVS and CDR2 FQNEAQ. The CDR3: CASSPRGVPGNTIYF. The CDR3 nucleotides are TGTGCCAGCAGTCCCAGGGGCGTTCCTGGAAACACCATATATTTT.

This clone has just a few counts. CDR3 bases: TGCGCCAGCAGCCCGACAGGGGGGGAAGCTTTCTTT. It translates to CASSPTGGEAFF. The V and J genes are TRBV5-1 and TRBJ1-1; TRBD1 matches at 9 bases. The V segment lost 4 bases and the J segment 8 bases; nucleotides outside the gene matches: 3. The CDR3 is 12 amino acids. Germline lookup yields CDR1 SGHRS and CDR2 YFSETQ.

The chain joins TRBV2 to TRBJ1-1; possibly TRBD1 for D (5 bases). V was cut by 10 bases and J by 0 bases, with 12 bases left in between. The CDR3 has 13 residues. From germline, CDR1 is SNHLY and CDR2 FYNNEI. CDR3 in amino acids: CATLWGMNTEAFF. CDR3 nucleotide sequence: TGTGCCACCCTTTGGGGGATGAACACTGAAGCTTTCTTT.

This clone showed up just a few times. The chain couples TRBV19 to TRBJ1-2; D gene ambiguous. Looked up from germline, CDR1 is LNHDA and CDR2 is SQIVND (reference sequence). This CDR3 has 15 residues. Trimming pared 3 bases from V and 1 base from J, leaving 12 bases between. The CDR3 protein is CASSIATSFNYGYTF. The CDR3 nucleotides are TGTGCCAGTAGTATTGCCACTTCTTTTAACTATGGCTACACCTTC.

This rearrangement joins TRBV13 to TRBJ1-1, with unresolved D. Trimming took 3 bases from V and 1 from J, leaving 3 bases between them. CDR1 is PRHDT, CDR2 FYEKMQ, per germline (reference sequence). The CDR3 contains 12 residues. CDR3 DNA sequence: TGTGCCAGCAGCTTGAGGAACACTGAAGCTTTCTTT. It translates to CASSLRNTEAFF.

The J gene is TRBJ2-1, the V gene TRBV19; D unclear. This CDR3 region has 11 residues. Germline V gives CDR1 LNHDA, CDR2 SQIVND (reference sequence). V was pared by 4 bases and J by 6 bases, with 4 bases between. The CDR3 reads CASSTLNEQFF. CDR3 in DNA: TGTGCCAGTAGTACGCTCAATGAGCAGTTCTTC.

The rearrangement uses TRBV30 and TRBJ1-6, with D perhaps matching TRBD1 (6 bases). V lost 1 base, J lost 8 bases, and 9 bases lay in between. The V gene's germline CDR1 is GTSNPN and CDR2 SVGIG (reference sequence). The CDR3 spans 13 residues. Here the CDR3 reads CAWSAGEDSPLHF. The CDR3 DNA reads TGTGCCTGGAGTGCAGGGGAGGATTCACCCCTCCACTTT.

The chain links TRBV4-1 to TRBJ1-2; 7 bases line up with TRBD1. Unmatched junction bases numbered 2, after V lost 4 bases and J lost 3 bases. Germline CDR1 MGHRA, CDR2 YSYEKL. The CDR3 spans 13 residues. Here the CDR3 reads CASSRGTDYGYTF. The CDR3, as DNA: TGCGCCAGCAGCCGAGGGACAGACTATGGCTACACCTTC.

V is TRBV27 and J is TRBJ2-1; TRBD2 aligns across 7 bases. This CDR3 comprises 16 residues. Per the germline V gene, CDR1 is MNHEY and CDR2 is SMNVEV (reference sequence). Germline trimming cut 5 bases from V and 0 bases from J; bases unmatched to any gene: 7. CDR3 nucleotides: TGTGCCAGCAGTCCTAGTTGGGAGGGCTCCTACAATGAGCAGTTCTTC. Translated: CASSPSWEGSYNEQFF.

This clone was counted only a few times. The V gene is TRBV7-9, the J gene TRBJ2-7, with TRBD1 matching over 7 bases. Losses at the gene ends were 7 bases for V and 2 bases for J; bases not matched to a gene: 5. There are 13 residues in the CDR3. Germline V gene lookup returns CDR1 SEHNR and CDR2 FQNEAQ (reference sequence). The CDR3 DNA follows: TGTGCCAGCACGGACAGGCGCACCTACGAGCAGTACTTC. Translation gives CASTDRRTYEQYF.

This clone was detected only a few times. The chain couples TRBV5-1 to TRBJ1-1; 7 bases are shared with TRBD1. This CDR3 has 16 residues. J lost 6 bases, V lost 4 bases, and 15 bases had no gene match. Germline V lookup: CDR1 SGHRS, CDR2 YFSETQ. The CDR3 protein is CASSLLQGQVGSEAFF. The CDR3 DNA sequence: TGCGCCAGCAGCCTATTACAGGGGCAAGTGGGCTCTGAAGCTTTCTTT.

The sample holds one count of this clone. The V gene is TRBV30, the J gene TRBJ2-7, with TRBD1 matching 9 bases. Trimming cost V 3 bases and J 5 bases; bases outside gene matches: 11. The CDR3 loop spans 15 amino acids. Germline V gives CDR1 GTSNPN, CDR2 SVGIG (reference sequence). The CDR3, as DNA: TGTGCCTGGAGCATGGGACAGGGTGCCTTGAACGAGCAGTACTTC. This encodes CAWSMGQGALNEQYF. The full variable domain, rest sourced from reference TRBV30 and TRBJ2-7, is SQTIHQWPATLVQPVGSPLSLECTVEGTSNPNLYWYRQAAGRGLQLLFYSVGIGQISSEVPQNLSASRPQDRQFILSSKKLLLSDSGFYLCAWSMGQGALNEQYFGPGTRLTVT.

This clone was counted between two and nine times. The chain is built from TRBV5-1 and TRBJ1-1; D might be TRBD1 (5 bases). Germline CDR1 is SGHRS and CDR2 is YFSETQ. This CDR3 has 14 amino acids. V lost 4 bases and J lost 3, with 13 bases in between. This chain's CDR3 is CASSRGREDTEAFF. The CDR3 nucleotides read TGCGCCAGCAGCCGGGGCCGGGAGGACACTGAAGCTTTCTTT.

The chain joins TRBV15 to TRBJ1-5; D might be TRBD1 (5 bases). The CDR3 totals 15 residues. V was cut by 1 base and J by 0 bases, with 7 bases left in between. CDR1 and CDR2 from the germline V gene are LNHNV and YYDKDF (reference sequence). CDR3 nucleotides: TGTGCCACCAGCAGAGGGACAAGTAGCAATCAGCCCCAGCATTTT. It specifies CATSRGTSSNQPQHF.

This clone was seen only a few times. The chain links TRBV29-1 to TRBJ2-5; possibly TRBD1 or TRBD2 for D (6 bases each). The germline V gene has CDR1 SQVTM and CDR2 ANQGSEA. The V end lost 6 bases, the J end lost 5 bases, and 22 bases lay between the germline ends. This CDR3 is built from 15 residues. CDR3 sequence: CSVGAGLLLGETQYF. In nucleotides, the CDR3 is TGCAGCGTGGGGGCGGGACTCCTTCTAGGGGAGACCCAGTACTTC.

This chain uses TRBV4-1 with TRBJ1-1; D call uncertain. This CDR3 has 11 residues. The ends were cut back, 10 bases at V and 1 base at J, with 7 bases in the middle. Germline CDR1 is MGHRA and CDR2 is YSYEKL. The chain's CDR3 is CATQKNTEAFF. The CDR3 DNA follows: TGCGCCACTCAGAAGAACACTGAAGCTTTCTTT.

Remarks on this clone: The sample carries other DNA sequences with the same CDR3. V gene TRBV6-5 combines with J gene TRBJ1-1, with 10 nucleotides matching TRBD1. This CDR3 is built from 15 residues. Germline CDR1 and CDR2: MNHEY and SVGAGI. V was pared by 3 bases and J by 4 bases, with 5 bases of the junction left unmatched. CDR3 residues: CASSYSGQGSTEAFF. In DNA, the CDR3 is TGTGCCAGCAGTTATTCGGGACAGGGGAGCACTGAAGCTTTCTTT.

V and J are TRBV7-2 and TRBJ2-5, with D uncertain. Germline values: CDR1 SGHTA, CDR2 FQGNSA. V lost 4 bases, J lost 5 bases, and 11 bases lay in between. There are 13 residues in the CDR3. CDR3 nucleotides: TGTGCCAGCAGCTCGGCCCCTACCGAGACCCAGTACTTC. Translated, it gives CASSSAPTETQYF.

The chain employs TRBV29-1 and TRBJ1-2; TRBD1 agrees at 12 bases. V dropped 7 bases and J dropped 8; count of bases not matched to a gene: 2. The length of the CDR3 is 11 residues. The germline gives CDR1 SQVTM, CDR2 ANQGSEA. CDR3 region: CSAGTGGGYTF. The CDR3 bases are TGCAGCGCGGGGACAGGGGGCGGCTACACCTTC.

This clone was counted a few times. The sample holds other DNA sequences that translate to the same CDR3. The J gene is TRBJ2-2, the V gene TRBV10-3, with TRBD1 matching 8 bases. J lost 1 base, V lost 6 bases, and 1 base had no gene match. Germline lookup yields CDR1 ENHRY and CDR2 SYGVKD. The CDR3 covers 14 residues. CDR3: CAISGTGNTGELFF. The CDR3 region has the DNA TGTGCCATCAGCGGGACAGGGAACACCGGGGAGCTGTTTTTT.